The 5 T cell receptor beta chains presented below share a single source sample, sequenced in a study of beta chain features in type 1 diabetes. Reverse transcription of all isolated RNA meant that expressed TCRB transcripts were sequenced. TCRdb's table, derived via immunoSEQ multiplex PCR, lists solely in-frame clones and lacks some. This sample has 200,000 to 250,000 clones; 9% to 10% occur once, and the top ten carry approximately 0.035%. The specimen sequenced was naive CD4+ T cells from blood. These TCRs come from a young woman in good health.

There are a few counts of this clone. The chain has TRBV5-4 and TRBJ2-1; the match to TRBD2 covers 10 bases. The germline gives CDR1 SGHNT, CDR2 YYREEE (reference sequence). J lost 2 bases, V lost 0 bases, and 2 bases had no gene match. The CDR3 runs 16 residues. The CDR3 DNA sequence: TGTGCCAGCAGCTTGGTAAGCGGGGGGGCCTACAATGAGCAGTTCTTC. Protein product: CASSLVSGGAYNEQFF.

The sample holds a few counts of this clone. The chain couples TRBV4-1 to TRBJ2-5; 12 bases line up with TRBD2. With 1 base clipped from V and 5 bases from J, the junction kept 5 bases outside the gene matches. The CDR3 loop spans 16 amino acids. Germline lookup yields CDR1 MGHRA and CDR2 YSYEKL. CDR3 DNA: TGCGCCAGCAGCCAAGGACTAGCGGGAGCGTTGGAGACCCAGTACTTC. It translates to CASSQGLAGALETQYF.

The CDR3 protein is CASSRRDRENTEAFF. The CDR3 bases are TGTGCCAGCAGCCGACGGGACAGGGAGAACACTGAAGCTTTCTTT. The V gene is TRBV4-2, the J gene TRBJ1-1; 9 bases agree with TRBD1. The CDR3 totals 15 residues. Losses at the gene ends were 4 bases for V and 1 base for J; bases not matched to a gene: 4. Per germline, CDR1 LGHNA and CDR2 YNFKEQ.

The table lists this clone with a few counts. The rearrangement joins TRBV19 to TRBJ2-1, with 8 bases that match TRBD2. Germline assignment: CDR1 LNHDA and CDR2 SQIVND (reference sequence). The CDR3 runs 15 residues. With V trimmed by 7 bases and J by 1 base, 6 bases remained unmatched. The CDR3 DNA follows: TGTGCCAGTATTCGGCCGGGAGGGTCCTACAATGAGCAGTTCTTC. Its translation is CASIRPGGSYNEQFF.

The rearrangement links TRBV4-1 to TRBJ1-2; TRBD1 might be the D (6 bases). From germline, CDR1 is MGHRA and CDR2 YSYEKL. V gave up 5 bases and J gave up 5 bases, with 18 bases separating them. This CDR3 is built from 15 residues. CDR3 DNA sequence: TGCGCCAGCAGCTCTGTGGGGGGGCTCTATTATGGCTACACCTTC. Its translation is CASSSVGGLYYGYTF.